Shown below are 23 T cell receptor beta chains from a single sample sequenced in a study of shared clonotypes between healthy human individuals. Positively selected for CCR7, the CD45RO-negative cells used as naive CD8 cells excluded terminally differentiated effector memory CD45RA+ cells. Clones were sequenced by immunoSEQ multiplex PCR, and TCRdb holds only the in-frame ones, with some missing. This sample yields about 2.2 million clones, of which under 95% are seen a single time; more than 1.5% belongs to the top ten. The sample was naive CD8+ T cells from PBMCs. These receptors all come from a man aged 18 to 35 in good health. Some clones in this sample may be carry-over from other donors' samples.

The CDR3 loop is CASSDTTGGLDNEAFF. The CDR3 DNA sequence: TGTGCCAGCAGTGATACAACAGGGGGTTTGGACAATGAAGCTTTCTTT. The genes are TRBV25-1 and TRBJ1-1; the match to TRBD1 covers 8 bases. Losses at the gene ends were 3 bases for V and 7 bases for J; bases not matched to a gene: 13. This CDR3 region has 16 residues. Germline-derived CDR1 and CDR2 are MGHDK and SYGVNS.

This rearrangement joins TRBV4-3 to TRBJ2-5; TRBD1 matches 7 bases. This CDR3 is built from 16 residues. Germline V gene lookup returns CDR1 LGHNA and CDR2 YSLEER. Unmatched junction bases numbered 12, after V lost 1 base and J lost 7 bases. The CDR3 nucleotides read TGCGCCAGCAGCCAAGCAAGCGCGCTCCCAGGGGGGACCCAGTACTTC. Translation gives CASSQASALPGGTQYF.

The chain carries TRBV5-5 and TRBJ2-7, with 9 bases fitting TRBD2. Germline V gene sequence: CDR1 SGHKS, CDR2 YYEKEE (reference sequence). This CDR3 has 18 residues. Trimming cost V 4 bases and J 2 bases; bases outside gene matches: 16. CDR3 loop: CASSLPRQRLAEAYEQYF. In DNA form, the CDR3 reads TGTGCCAGCAGCCTCCCGAGACAGCGACTAGCGGAAGCCTACGAGCAGTACTTC.

V usage is TRBV2 and J usage is TRBJ2-7; D possibly uses TRBD1 or TRBD2 (5 bases each). The CDR3 length is 15 residues. From germline, CDR1 is SNHLY and CDR2 FYNNEI. The ends were cut back, 3 bases at V and 1 base at J, with 13 bases in the middle. CDR3 protein: CASSEGTYISYEQYF. The CDR3 coding sequence is TGTGCCAGCAGTGAGGGGACCTACATTTCCTACGAGCAGTACTTC.

Regarding this clone: Other DNA sequences within the sample encode an identical CDR3. This rearrangement joins TRBV27 to TRBJ2-3; 7 bases are a match to TRBD2. The length of the CDR3 is 12 residues. Germline CDR1 MNHEY, CDR2 SMNVEV (reference sequence). V lost 6 bases and J lost 5; bases outside the gene matches: 2. CDR3 in amino acids: CASSPGGDTQYF. The DNA of the CDR3 is TGTGCCAGCAGCCCGGGGGGAGATACGCAGTATTTT.

The genes are TRBV14 and TRBJ1-4; 7 bases map to TRBD1. This CDR3 has 17 amino acids. CDR1 is SGHDN, CDR2 FVKESK, per germline. Trimming cost V 3 bases and J 0 bases; bases outside gene matches: 7. The CDR3 protein is CASSHRTGASTNEKLFF. CDR3 nucleotide sequence: TGTGCCAGCAGCCACAGGACAGGAGCTTCAACTAATGAAAAACTGTTTTTT.

This clone is a singleton in its sample. The rearrangement uses TRBV7-9 and TRBJ2-5, with TRBD1 as a possible D gene (5 bases). The tail of the sequence fits TRBJ2-7 better, so the J call may be wrong. The CDR3 is 14 residues long. In germline, CDR1 is SEHNR, CDR2 FQNEAQ (reference sequence). Here the CDR3 reads CASSLVDRLYEQYF. The DNA for the CDR3 is TGTGCCAGCAGCTTGGTAGACAGACTCTACGAGCAGTACTTC.

The J gene is TRBJ1-1, the V gene TRBV19, with 7 bases that match TRBD1. Germline trimming cut 5 bases from V and 4 bases from J; bases unmatched to any gene: 10. Germline V gene data show CDR1 as LNHDA and CDR2 as SQIVND (reference sequence). The CDR3 is 15 amino acids. CDR3 protein: CASSERQGLSTEAFF. For the CDR3, the DNA is TGTGCCAGTAGTGAAAGACAGGGATTGAGCACTGAAGCTTTCTTT.

The chain recombines TRBV4-2 with TRBJ2-7; the D gene is possibly TRBD1 (6 bases). The CDR3 covers 15 residues. With 3 bases removed from V and 3 bases from J, the gap between germline ends came to 15 bases. Germline V gene lookup returns CDR1 LGHNA and CDR2 YNFKEQ. The CDR3 DNA follows: TGTGCCAGCAGCCAGGGGACGGGACATTTCTACGAGCAGTACTTC. It encodes CASSQGTGHFYEQYF.

The V and J genes are TRBV28 and TRBJ2-7, with 9 bases fitting TRBD1. This CDR3 spans 14 amino acids. The V segment lost 6 bases and the J segment 5 bases; nucleotides outside the gene matches: 8. Germline CDR1 reads MDHEN; CDR2 reads SYDVKM. CDR3 DNA sequence: TGTGCCAGCAGGCCCCACAGGACAGGGGACGAGCAGTACTTC. This translates into CASRPHRTGDEQYF.

The rearrangement uses TRBV6-5 and TRBJ2-1; tentative D call: TRBD1 (5 bases). V was clipped by 6 bases and J by 2 bases, with 8 bases between them. Germline loops: CDR1 MNHEY, CDR2 SVGAGI. The CDR3 spans 13 residues. The CDR3 here is CASRQDTYNEQFF. In DNA form, the CDR3 reads TGTGCCAGCAGACAGGACACCTACAATGAGCAGTTCTTC.

Only one count was recorded for this clone. This chain joins TRBV28 and TRBJ2-3, with 9 nucleotides matching TRBD2. The germline V gene encodes CDR1 MDHEN and CDR2 SYDVKM. The V segment lost 3 bases and the J segment 0 bases; nucleotides outside the gene matches: 10. The CDR3 loop spans 18 amino acids. CDR3 DNA: TGTGCCAGCAGTTTTAAGGCGGGAGGGTCCACTAGCACAGATACGCAGTATTTT. It specifies CASSFKAGGSTSTDTQYF.

The chain couples TRBV9 to TRBJ2-7; D uncertain. Trimming cost V 0 bases and J 2 bases, with 18 bases left between them. The germline CDR1 and CDR2 sequences are SGDLS and YYNGEE. CDR3 length: 17 amino acids. CDR3 nucleotide sequence: TGTGCCAGCAGCGTAGTAAGTACACCGATTCCCCCCTACGAGCAGTACTTC. Amino acids: CASSVVSTPIPPYEQYF.

The genes are TRBV29-1 and TRBJ1-2; D perhaps matches TRBD1 (5 bases). Trimming took off 6 bases at V and 3 bases at J, with 23 bases between the two ends. Germline CDR1 is SQVTM and CDR2 is ANQGSEA. This CDR3 comprises 16 residues. The CDR3 DNA is TGCAGCGTGACCTTGGGAGGGGAGGGGAGGGACTATGGCTACACCTTC. Its translation: CSVTLGGEGRDYGYTF.

The chain links TRBV28 to TRBJ2-5, with a tentative D call TRBD1 (5 bases). This CDR3 comprises 16 residues. The V gene's germline CDR1 is MDHEN and CDR2 SYDVKM. V was cut by 7 bases and J by 0 bases, with 18 bases left in between. In DNA, the CDR3 is TGTGCCAGCACCACCCTCGAACCGACAGACCAAGAGACCCAGTACTTC. Translating it yields CASTTLEPTDQETQYF.

The J gene is TRBJ2-3, the V gene TRBV5-1, with TRBD1 matching 7 bases. The CDR3 has 15 residues. The germline CDR1 and CDR2 sequences are SGHRS and YFSETQ. Trimming took 0 bases from V and 6 from J; bases not matched to a gene: 7. The CDR3, as DNA: TGCGCCAGCAGCTTGGTTGGGGCGGACAGGGATACGCAGTATTTT. This encodes CASSLVGADRDTQYF.

The chain combines TRBV7-3 with TRBJ1-1; possibly TRBD1 for D (5 bases). Deletions cut 5 bases from V and 3 bases from J, with 7 bases between. The germline gives CDR1 SGHTA, CDR2 FQGTGA. The CDR3 covers 12 residues. The CDR3 spells CASSTGDTEAFF. The CDR3 nucleotides are TGTGCCAGCAGCACGGGGGACACTGAAGCTTTCTTT.

The V and J genes are TRBV6-1 and TRBJ2-4; no definite D call. Germline lookup yields CDR1 MNHNS and CDR2 SASEGT. Trimming stripped 1 base from V and 1 base from J, with 8 bases between. This CDR3 is built from 15 residues. This CDR3 reads CASSEVGMAKNIQYF. DNA for the CDR3: TGTGCCAGCAGTGAAGTTGGAATGGCCAAAAACATTCAGTACTTC.

J is TRBJ1-2 and V is TRBV27; no clear D. Trimming pared 2 bases from V and 4 bases from J, leaving 8 bases between. CDR1 is MNHEY and CDR2 is SMNVEV in the germline V gene (reference sequence). This CDR3 has 13 amino acids. CDR3 DNA: TGTGCCAGCAGTTTAGGGAGCGGCTATGGCTACACCTTC. Amino acids: CASSLGSGYGYTF.

This clone was counted once. The gene calls are TRBV29-1 and TRBJ2-7; D ambiguous. Trimming removed 1 base at V and 4 bases at J, with 11 bases between. CDR3 length: 13 amino acids. Germline lookup yields CDR1 SQVTM and CDR2 ANQGSEA. CDR3 in amino acids: CSVEGTEEYEQYF. CDR3 DNA: TGCAGCGTTGAAGGAACAGAAGAGTACGAGCAGTACTTC.

V is TRBV4-1 and J is TRBJ2-2; D perhaps matches TRBD1 (5 bases). The CDR3 is 17 amino acids. Deletions cut 0 bases from V and 9 bases from J, with 20 bases between. Germline V lookup: CDR1 MGHRA, CDR2 YSYEKL. This CDR3 reads CASSQDLPDTPERELFF. CDR3 DNA: TGCGCCAGCAGCCAAGATCTCCCGGACACTCCCGAGAGGGAGCTGTTTTTT.

This chain uses TRBV7-9 with TRBJ2-2; TRBD1 aligns across 7 bases. Germline V gene data show CDR1 as SEHNR and CDR2 as FQNEAQ (reference sequence). Unmatched junction bases numbered 4, after V lost 0 bases and J lost 3 bases. The CDR3 is 16 amino acids. The CDR3 is CASSLARQGYTGELFF. CDR3 bases: TGTGCCAGCAGCTTAGCGCGACAGGGTTACACCGGGGAGCTGTTTTTT. Full variable domain (rest looked up from reference TRBV7-9 and TRBJ2-2): DTGVSQNPRHKITKRGQNVTFRCDPISEHNRLYWYRQTLGQGPEFLTYFQNEAQLEKSRLLSDRFSAERPKGSFSTLEIQRTEQGDSAMYLCASSLARQGYTGELFFGEGSRLTVL.

The DNA of the CDR3 is TGTGCCACCAGCCTTACCCCTATTCCGGGTCCCGAAAACATTCAGTACTTC. It encodes CATSLTPIPGPENIQYF. This chain connects TRBV15 to TRBJ2-4, with D unresolved. This CDR3 contains 17 residues. Germline CDR1 is LNHNV and CDR2 is YYDKDF (reference sequence). Trimming left V 5 bases short and J 5 bases short, with 22 bases between.